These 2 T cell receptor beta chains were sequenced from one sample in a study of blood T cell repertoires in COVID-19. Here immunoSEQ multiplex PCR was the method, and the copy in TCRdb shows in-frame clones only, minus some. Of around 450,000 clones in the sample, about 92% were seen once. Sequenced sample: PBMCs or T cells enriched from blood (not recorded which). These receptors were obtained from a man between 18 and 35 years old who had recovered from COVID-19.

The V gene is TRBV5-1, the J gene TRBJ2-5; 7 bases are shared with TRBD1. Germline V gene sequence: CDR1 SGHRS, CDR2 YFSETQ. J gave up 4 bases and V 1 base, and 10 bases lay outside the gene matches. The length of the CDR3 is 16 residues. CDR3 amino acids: CASSLMTGSGRETQYF. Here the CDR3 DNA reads TGCGCCAGCAGCTTGATGACAGGGTCTGGGCGAGAGACCCAGTACTTC.

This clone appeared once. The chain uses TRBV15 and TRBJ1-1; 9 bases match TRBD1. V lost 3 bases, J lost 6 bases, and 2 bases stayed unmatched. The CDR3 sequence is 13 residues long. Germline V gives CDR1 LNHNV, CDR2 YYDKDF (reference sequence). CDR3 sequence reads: CATSRDRGAEAFF. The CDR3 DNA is TGTGCCACCAGCAGGGACAGGGGCGCTGAAGCTTTCTTT.